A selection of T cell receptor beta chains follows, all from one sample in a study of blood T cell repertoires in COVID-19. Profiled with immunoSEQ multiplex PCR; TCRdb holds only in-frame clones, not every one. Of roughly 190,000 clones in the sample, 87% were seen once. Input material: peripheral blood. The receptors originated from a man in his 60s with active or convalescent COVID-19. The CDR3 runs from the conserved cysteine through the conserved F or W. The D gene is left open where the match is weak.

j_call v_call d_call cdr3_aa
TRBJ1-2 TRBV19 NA CASSIGQGGYGYTF
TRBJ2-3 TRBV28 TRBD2 CASSSPTPTSGGYGTDTQYF
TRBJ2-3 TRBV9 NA CASSVEGGVSTDTQYF
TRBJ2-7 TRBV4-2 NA CASSPTFGGGNEQYF
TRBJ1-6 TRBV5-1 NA CASSLLPSGQNSPLHF
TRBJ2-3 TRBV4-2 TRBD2 CASSPLPGGSSPDTQYF
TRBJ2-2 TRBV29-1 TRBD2 CSARTSGRAGELFF
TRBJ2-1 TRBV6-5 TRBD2 CASGTSSRHEQFF
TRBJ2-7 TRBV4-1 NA CASSAGYEQYF
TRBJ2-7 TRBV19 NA CASSITGTDYEQYF
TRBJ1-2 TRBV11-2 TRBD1 CASSYTGDGYTF
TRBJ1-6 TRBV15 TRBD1 CATSGDRELSPLHF
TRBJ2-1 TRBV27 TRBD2 CASSSLAGFQNEQFF